This T cell receptor beta chain was sequenced in a study of T cells after yellow fever vaccination. One entry per CDR3 protein, called by TCRdb with MiXCR from the 5' RACE reads. The sample includes about 350,000 distinct CDR3 sequences, less than 9.5% of them seen just once. CDR3 length: 16 residues. Trimming removed 5 bases at V and 2 bases at J, with 19 bases between. Looked up from germline, CDR1 is MGHRA and CDR2 is YSYEKL. The sequence was obtained from a young man who received the YFV17D yellow fever vaccine. The sample here was PBMCs, taken approximately 47 days after the first yellow fever vaccination. This chain connects TRBV4-1 to TRBJ2-7, with D possibly TRBD1 on 5 matching bases. CDR3 in amino acids: CASSSGSGIWAYEQYF. CDR3 in DNA: TGCGCCAGCAGCTCAGGGTCAGGTATATGGGCCTACGAGCAGTACTTC.